The 9 T cell receptor beta chains in this list originate from one sample, sequenced in a study of cytomegalovirus exposure and HLA in healthy donors. PCR employed 60 Vbeta and 13 Jbeta primers. Method: immunoSEQ multiplex PCR; TCRdb's copy keeps in-frame clones and lacks some. The sample has around 150,000 clones; roughly 82% are singletons. The material sequenced was PBMCs. Every receptor here comes from a woman between 45 and 65 years old in good health and CMV-seropositive.

This clone was found once. V gene TRBV25-1 combines with J gene TRBJ2-1; D is possibly TRBD2 (6 bases). Looked up from germline, CDR1 is MGHDK and CDR2 is SYGVNS. Deletions cut 4 bases from V and 7 bases from J, with 17 bases between. This CDR3 comprises 15 residues. For the CDR3, the DNA is TGTGCCAGCAGTGCCCCACTAGCCAGCGGGAATGAGCAGTTCTTC. As protein: CASSAPLASGNEQFF.

The chain joins TRBV6-5 to TRBJ2-7, with 7 bases fitting TRBD1. Germline CDR1 and CDR2: MNHEY and SVGAGI. J was trimmed by 3 bases and V by 6 bases; bases with no gene match: 5. The CDR3 runs to 13 residues. The CDR3: CASRIRQGYEQYF. In DNA form, the CDR3 reads TGTGCCAGCAGAATCCGACAGGGCTACGAGCAGTACTTC.

This chain links TRBV7-8 with TRBJ1-6, with a weak D call TRBD1 (5 bases). Germline V CDR1 and CDR2: SGHVS, FQNEAQ. CDR3 length equals 13 residues. With 5 bases removed from V and 10 bases from J, the gap between germline ends came to 12 bases. The CDR3 DNA sequence: TGTGCCAGCAGCCCGCCGGGGGACTCACCCCTCCACTTT. Amino acids: CASSPPGDSPLHF.

The gene calls are TRBV13 and TRBJ2-3; 13 nucleotides agree with TRBD2. Per the germline V gene, CDR1 is PRHDT and CDR2 is FYEKMQ (reference sequence). Trimming removed 5 bases from V and 5 bases from J; junction bases left unmatched: 7. This CDR3 has 16 residues. CDR3 bases: TGTGCCAGCAGCGTCACTAGCGGGGGGGCCCAAGATACGCAGTATTTT. This gives the protein CASSVTSGGAQDTQYF.

A few counts support this clone. The V gene is TRBV19, the J gene TRBJ2-7, with TRBD2 identical over 7 bases. J was trimmed by 0 bases and V by 3 bases; bases with no gene match: 2. Germline V lookup: CDR1 LNHDA, CDR2 SQIVND (reference sequence). This CDR3 contains 14 residues. The CDR3 region has the DNA TGTGCCAGTAGTATGGGCGGGAGCTCCTACGAGCAGTACTTC. Encoded protein: CASSMGGSSYEQYF.

In its sample, this clone was seen a few times. The chain has TRBV5-1 and TRBJ1-4, with TRBD1 matching 8 bases. The CDR3 has 14 residues. Per the germline V gene, CDR1 is SGHRS and CDR2 is YFSETQ. Trimming at V came to 4 bases and at J to 8 bases, leaving 7 bases not matched to a gene. The DNA of the CDR3 is TGCGCCAGCAGCACCGGACAGGGCAAGGAAAAACTGTTTTTT. Amino acid sequence: CASSTGQGKEKLFF.

This clone has a single count. Sequence at one end of the junction differs from germline and may be a read error. CDR3: CSSSMRRVSGANVLTF. Written as DNA, the CDR3 is TGTTCCAGCAGCATGAGACGGGTCTCTGGGGCCAACGTCCTGACTTTC. This sequence joins TRBV7-9 and TRBJ2-6; D not certain. The CDR3 has 16 amino acids. In germline, CDR1 is SEHNR, CDR2 FQNEAQ (reference sequence).

The chain couples TRBV4-2 to TRBJ1-5, with 9 positions matching TRBD1. This CDR3 spans 14 amino acids. Germline CDR1 is LGHNA and CDR2 is YNFKEQ. The V gene end was trimmed by 4 bases and the J gene end by 7 bases; junction bases not matched to a gene: 5. In DNA form, the CDR3 reads TGTGCCAGCAGCCCTGGACAGGGGAAACAGCCCCAGCATTTT. Its protein is CASSPGQGKQPQHF.

CDR3 in amino acids: CASSVATGDYGYTF. The CDR3 DNA reads TGCGCCAGCAGCGTCGCGACGGGGGACTATGGCTACACCTTC. V and J are TRBV5-1 and TRBJ1-2; a possible D gene is TRBD1 (5 bases). The CDR3 runs to 14 residues. CDR1 and CDR2 from the germline V gene are SGHRS and YFSETQ. V lost 4 bases, J lost 3 bases, and 13 bases lay in between. The full variable domain, with the rest looked up from reference TRBV5-1 and TRBJ1-2, is KAGVTQTPRYLIKTRGQQVTLSCSPISGHRSVSWYQQTPGQGLQFLFEYFSETQRNKGNFPGRFSGRQFSNSRSEMNVSTLELGDSALYLCASSVATGDYGYTFGSGTRLTVV.